Below are 8 T cell receptor beta chains sequenced from a single sample in a study of T cell responses to AZD1222 COVID-19 vaccine. Repertoires were generated with immunoSEQ multiplex PCR, while TCRdb's copy carries only in-frame clones and drops some. This sample has about 120,000 clones, with around 89% found just once. The source was peripheral blood, collected on day 0 of AZD1222 vaccination. Receptor source: an adult in good health.

V usage is TRBV4-1 and J usage is TRBJ1-2; D is uncertain. V shed 3 bases and J shed 2 bases, with 16 bases lying between them. The germline V gene encodes CDR1 MGHRA and CDR2 YSYEKL. The CDR3 spans 16 residues. Here the CDR3 reads CASSQGKGGVNYGYTF. CDR3 nucleotide sequence: TGCGCCAGCAGCCAGGGAAAGGGAGGAGTAAACTATGGCTACACCTTC.

J is TRBJ2-2 and V is TRBV27; no reliable D call. Germline values: CDR1 MNHEY, CDR2 SMNVEV (reference sequence). The CDR3 has 12 amino acids. The V end lost 10 bases, the J end lost 6 bases, and 12 bases lay between the germline ends. The CDR3 here is CATRGLAGELFF. The CDR3 DNA follows: TGTGCCACCAGAGGATTAGCCGGGGAGCTGTTTTTT.

V is TRBV12-3 or TRBV12-4 and J is TRBJ1-1; 8 positions match TRBD1. V lost 6 bases and J lost 9; bases outside the gene matches: 6. The CDR3 extends over 12 amino acids. This chain's CDR3 is CASSGQGYKAFF. CDR3 DNA sequence: TGTGCCAGCAGCGGACAGGGTTACAAAGCTTTCTTT.

The gene calls are TRBV10-3 and TRBJ2-6, with D maybe TRBD2 (7 bases). CDR1 and CDR2 from the germline V gene are ENHRY and SYGVKD. V gave up 6 bases and J gave up 2 bases, with 14 bases separating them. CDR3 size: 16 residues. CDR3 DNA sequence: TGTGCCATCAGGGCCGGGGAGGGGGCTGGGGCCAACGTCCTGACTTTC. Amino acids: CAIRAGEGAGANVLTF.

This chain connects TRBV7-9 to TRBJ2-1, with no clear D. The germline V gene has CDR1 SEHNR and CDR2 FQNEAQ (reference sequence). The CDR3 spans 14 residues. With 1 base removed from V and 9 bases from J, the gap between germline ends came to 13 bases. The CDR3 reads CASSLGTGRLEQFF. DNA of the CDR3: TGTGCCAGCAGCTTAGGGACCGGTCGACTTGAGCAGTTCTTC. The variable domain in full, completed from reference TRBV7-9 and TRBJ2-1, reads DTGVSQNPRHKITKRGQNVTFRCDPISEHNRLYWYRQTLGQGPEFLTYFQNEAQLEKSRLLSDRFSAERPKGSFSTLEIQRTEQGDSAMYLCASSLGTGRLEQFFGPGTRLTVL.

This clone occurred once. This rearrangement joins TRBV9 to TRBJ1-1, with D hard to call. The CDR3 spans 12 residues. CDR1 and CDR2 from the germline V gene are SGDLS and YYNGEE. With 0 bases removed from V and 4 bases from J, the gap between germline ends came to 4 bases. This CDR3 is CASSVVGTEAFF. CDR3 nucleotides: TGTGCCAGCAGCGTAGTTGGCACTGAAGCTTTCTTT.

V is TRBV5-1 and J is TRBJ1-1; the D is unclear. Trimming pared 0 bases from V and 0 bases from J, leaving 15 bases between. CDR3 length: 17 residues. CDR1 and CDR2 (germline): SGHRS, YFSETQ. The CDR3 DNA is TGCGCCAGCAGCTTGGCCCTCTTAGGAAGGGTGAACACTGAAGCTTTCTTT. This encodes CASSLALLGRVNTEAFF.

The CDR3 is CASSPPGQSSEQFF. Here the CDR3 DNA reads TGTGCCAGCAGCCCTCCGGGACAGTCTAGTGAGCAGTTCTTC. The chain recombines TRBV11-3 with TRBJ2-1, with 7 bases matching TRBD1. In germline, CDR1 is SGHNT, CDR2 YENEEA. The CDR3 runs 14 residues. Trimming took 5 bases from V and 9 from J; bases not matched to a gene: 10.